This entry features one T cell receptor (beta chain) sequence. Its antigen is not known. This entry belongs to a study of CD8 T cells in ankylosing spondylitis. Study results and caveats: Reported data indicate significant enrichment of disease-linked clones within matched ankylosing spondylitis synovial fluid.

By quantitative 5'-RACE with molecular barcodes, the TCR beta libraries were made. One entry per CDR3 protein, called by TCRdb with MiXCR from the 5' RACE reads. The sample carries some 290,000 distinct CDR3 sequences, roughly 20% recorded once. V was shortened by 5 bases and J by 6 bases, with 14 bases between the two germline ends. This CDR3 contains 14 residues. Germline CDR1 is SEHNR and CDR2 is FQNEAQ (reference sequence). The TCR was taken from a male donor with ankylosing spondylitis or in good health (not recorded which). The chain employs TRBV7-9 and TRBJ1-5; D call uncertain. Sequencing was performed on blood, either unsorted or a sorted T cell fraction (not recorded which). CDR3 amino acids: CASSPDGVTQPQHF. The CDR3 region has the DNA TGTGCCAGCAGCCCCGATGGGGTGACTCAGCCCCAGCATTTT.